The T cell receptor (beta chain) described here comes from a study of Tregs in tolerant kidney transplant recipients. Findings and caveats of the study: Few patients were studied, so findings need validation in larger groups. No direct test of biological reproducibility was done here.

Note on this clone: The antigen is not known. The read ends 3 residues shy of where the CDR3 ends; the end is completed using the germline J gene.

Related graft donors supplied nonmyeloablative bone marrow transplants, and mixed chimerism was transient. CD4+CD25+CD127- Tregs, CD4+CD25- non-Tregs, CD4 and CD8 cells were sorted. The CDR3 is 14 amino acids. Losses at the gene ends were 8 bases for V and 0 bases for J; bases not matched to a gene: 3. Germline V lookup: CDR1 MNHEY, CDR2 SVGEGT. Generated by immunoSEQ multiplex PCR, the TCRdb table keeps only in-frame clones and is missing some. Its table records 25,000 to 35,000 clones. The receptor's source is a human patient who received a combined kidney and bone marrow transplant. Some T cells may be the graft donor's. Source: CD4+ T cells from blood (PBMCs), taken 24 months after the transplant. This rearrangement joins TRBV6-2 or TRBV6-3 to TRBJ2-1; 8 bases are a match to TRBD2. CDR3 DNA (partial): TGTGCCAGCCGCGGGAGGAGCTCCTACAATGAG. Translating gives CASRGRSSYNE. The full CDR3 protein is CASRGRSSYNEQFF.